This T cell receptor beta chain was obtained from a study of response to subunit inactivated influenza vaccine. This clonotype was recorded a few times. Its target is unknown. A read error may account for a junction end that differs from germline. This CDR3 region has 14 residues. The germline gives CDR1 SSHAT, CDR2 FNYEAQ (reference sequence). In TCRdb, the RT-PCR reads were re-called with MiXCR into one record per CDR3 protein. The sample yields just under 550,000 distinct CDR3 sequences, under 25% seen once. Regarding the study as a whole: Authors suggested that a seasonal influenza vaccination recruits few new T cells each time.

These data are also associated with another study on T cells expressing NK-cell markers. In that study: Production of TCR beta cDNA relied on 5'RACE template switching with UMIs. Seropositivity for HCMV was found in seven of the eight sequenced donors, with one seronegative. Four of the donors also had these clonotypes leading their CD3+CD56-NKG2C+ fraction. Evidence did not settle whether expanded NKG2C+ T cell clones targeted HCMV.

This receptor was obtained from a man aged 45-65 years who received an inactivated influenza vaccine. The chain links TRBV7-7 to TRBJ2-1, with 7 bases identical to TRBD2. The sample consisted of CD4+ T cells sorted from PBMCs, taken 12 days after vaccination. The CDR3 DNA is TGTGCTAGCAGCTTAGGGCATGGGAGGGATGAGCAGTTCTTC. Its translation: CASSLGHGRDEQFF. The whole variable domain, remainder taken from reference TRBV7-7 and TRBJ2-1, is GAGVSQSPRYKVTKRGQDVTLRCDPISSHATLYWYQQALGQGPEFLTYFNYEAQPDKSGLPSDRFSAERPEGSISTLTIQRTEQRDSAMYRCASSLGHGRDEQFFGPGTRLTVL.